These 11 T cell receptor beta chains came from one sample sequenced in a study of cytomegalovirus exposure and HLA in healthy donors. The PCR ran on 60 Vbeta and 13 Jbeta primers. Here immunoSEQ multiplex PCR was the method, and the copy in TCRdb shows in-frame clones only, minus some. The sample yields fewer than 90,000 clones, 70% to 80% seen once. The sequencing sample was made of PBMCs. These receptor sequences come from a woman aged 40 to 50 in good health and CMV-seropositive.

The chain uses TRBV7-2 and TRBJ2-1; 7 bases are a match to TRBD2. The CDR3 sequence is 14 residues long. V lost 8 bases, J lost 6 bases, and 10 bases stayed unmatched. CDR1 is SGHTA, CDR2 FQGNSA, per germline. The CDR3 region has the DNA TGTGCCAGCGGACTAGTGACGTCCGCCAATGAGCAGTTCTTC. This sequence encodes CASGLVTSANEQFF.

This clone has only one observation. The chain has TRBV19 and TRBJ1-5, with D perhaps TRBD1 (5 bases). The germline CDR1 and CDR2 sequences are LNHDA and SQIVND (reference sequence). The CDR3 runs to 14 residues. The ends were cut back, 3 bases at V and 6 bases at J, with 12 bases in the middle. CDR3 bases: TGTGCCAGTAGTATCTTAGGGCAGGGTCAGCCCCAGCATTTT. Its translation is CASSILGQGQPQHF.

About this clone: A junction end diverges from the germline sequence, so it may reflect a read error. The CDR3 DNA sequence: TGTTCCAGCAGCTTTGGCGACAGGAAAGCTTTCTTT. Translated: CSSSFGDRKAFF. The chain links TRBV7-9 to TRBJ1-1; D might be TRBD1 (6 bases). The CDR3 sequence is 12 residues long. Germline V gives CDR1 SEHNR, CDR2 FQNEAQ (reference sequence). Together with reference TRBV7-9 and TRBJ1-1, the CDR3 gives the full variable domain: DTGVSQNPRHKITKRGQNVTFRCDPISEHNRLYWYRQTLGQGPEFLTYFQNEAQLEKSRLLSDRFSAERPKGSFSTLEIQRTEQGDSAMYLCSSSFGDRKAFFGQGTRLTVV.

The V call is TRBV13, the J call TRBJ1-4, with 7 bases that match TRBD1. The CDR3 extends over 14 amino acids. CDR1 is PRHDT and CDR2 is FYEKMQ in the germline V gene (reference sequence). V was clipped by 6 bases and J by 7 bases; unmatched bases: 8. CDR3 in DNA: TGTGCCAGCAGACAGACAGGGAGAGGTGAAAAACTGTTTTTT. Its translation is CASRQTGRGEKLFF.

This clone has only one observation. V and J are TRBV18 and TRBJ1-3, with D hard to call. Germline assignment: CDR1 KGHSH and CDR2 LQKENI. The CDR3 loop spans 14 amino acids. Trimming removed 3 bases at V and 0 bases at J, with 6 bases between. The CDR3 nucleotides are TGTGCCAGCTCACCGGCAGTCTCTGGAAACACCATATATTTT. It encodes CASSPAVSGNTIYF.

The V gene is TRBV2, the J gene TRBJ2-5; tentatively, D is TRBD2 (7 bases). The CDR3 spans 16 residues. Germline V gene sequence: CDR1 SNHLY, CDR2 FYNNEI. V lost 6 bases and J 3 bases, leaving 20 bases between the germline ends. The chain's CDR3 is CASRTLAGATKETQYF. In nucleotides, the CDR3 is TGTGCCAGCAGGACTTTGGCGGGGGCTACGAAAGAGACCCAGTACTTC.

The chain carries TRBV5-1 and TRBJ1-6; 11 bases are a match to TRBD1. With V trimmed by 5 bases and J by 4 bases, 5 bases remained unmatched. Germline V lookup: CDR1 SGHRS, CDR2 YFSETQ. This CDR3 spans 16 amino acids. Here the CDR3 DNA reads TGCGCCAGCAGAGGACAGGGGGCCTCTTATAATTCACCCCTCCACTTT. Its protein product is CASRGQGASYNSPLHF. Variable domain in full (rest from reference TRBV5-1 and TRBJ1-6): KAGVTQTPRYLIKTRGQQVTLSCSPISGHRSVSWYQQTPGQGLQFLFEYFSETQRNKGNFPGRFSGRQFSNSRSEMNVSTLELGDSALYLCASRGQGASYNSPLHFGNGTRLTVT.

As DNA, the CDR3 is TGTGCCAGCAGCCAGACAGGGGGCGGGGGCTACACCTTC. This gives the protein CASSQTGGGGYTF. The chain combines TRBV7-2 with TRBJ1-2; 10 bases are shared with TRBD1. CDR3 size: 13 residues. Germline CDR1 and CDR2: SGHTA and FQGNSA. J lost 8 bases, V lost 5 bases, and 5 bases had no gene match. Combining the CDR3 with reference TRBV7-2 and TRBJ1-2 gives the whole variable domain GAGVSQSPSNKVTEKGKDVELRCDPISGHTALYWYRQSLGQGLEFLIYFQGNSAPDKSGLPSDRFSAERTGGSVSTLTIQRTQQEDSAVYLCASSQTGGGGYTFGSGTRLTVV.

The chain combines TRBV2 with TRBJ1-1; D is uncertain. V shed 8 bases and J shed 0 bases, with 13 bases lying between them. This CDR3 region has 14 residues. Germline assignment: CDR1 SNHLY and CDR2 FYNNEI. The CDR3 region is CASRFNSMNTEAFF. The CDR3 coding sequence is TGTGCCAGCCGTTTCAACTCCATGAACACTGAAGCTTTCTTT.

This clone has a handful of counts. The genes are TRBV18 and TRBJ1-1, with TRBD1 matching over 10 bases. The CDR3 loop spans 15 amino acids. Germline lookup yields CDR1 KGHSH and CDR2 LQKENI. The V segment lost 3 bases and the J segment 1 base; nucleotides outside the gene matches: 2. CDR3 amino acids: CASSPGQGPNTEAFF. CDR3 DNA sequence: TGTGCCAGCTCACCGGGACAGGGGCCGAACACTGAAGCTTTCTTT.

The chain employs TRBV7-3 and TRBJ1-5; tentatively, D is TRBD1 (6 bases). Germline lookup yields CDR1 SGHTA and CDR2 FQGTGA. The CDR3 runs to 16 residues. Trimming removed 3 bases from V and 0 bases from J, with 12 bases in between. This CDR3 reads CASSFPTGVSNQPQHF. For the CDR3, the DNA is TGTGCCAGCAGCTTCCCGACAGGAGTTAGCAATCAGCCCCAGCATTTT.